The rows below give T cell receptor beta chains drawn from one sample of a study of T cells in Graves' hyperthyroidism and ophthalmopathy. Via MiXCR, TCRdb re-called the multiplex PCR reads, giving one row per CDR3 protein. The sample yields hundreds of thousands of distinct CDR3 sequences, roughly 15% seen once. Sequenced sample: blood. Receptor source: a woman younger than 30 with Graves' ophthalmopathy. CDR3s include the opening cysteine and the closing phenylalanine or tryptophan. The D gene is left open where the match is weak. Clone size is not always given. Where it is, it says once, few, many or a class for expanded clones.

>many|TRBV7-9|-|TRBJ2-3
TGTGCCAGCAGCTTAGGAGGGGCGTATTCAGATACGCAGTATTTT
CASSLGGAYSDTQYF
>many|TRBV4-3|TRBD1|TRBJ1-3
TGCGCCAGCAGCCAAGATTGGGACAGGGAAGCAGCCACCATATATTTT
CASSQDWDREAATIYF
>many|TRBV18|TRBD2|TRBJ2-5
TGTGCCAGCTCACCAGGGATAGCGGGACAAGAGACCCAGTACTTC
CASSPGIAGQETQYF
>-|TRBV19|TRBD1|TRBJ2-5
TGTGCCAGTAGTAGCACCGGGACAGGGGCAGAGACCCAGTACTTC
CASSSTGTGAETQYF
>many|TRBV28|-|TRBJ2-1
TGTGCCAGCAGTTCAGCGGCTGATGAGCAGTTCTTC
CASSSAADEQFF
>many|TRBV29-1|TRBD1|TRBJ1-2
TGCAGCGCAGGGACAGGGGCTCACTATGGCTACACCTTC
CSAGTGAHYGYTF
>many|TRBV20-1|TRBD2|TRBJ2-7
TGCAGTGCTAGGACTAGCGGGTACTACGAGCAGTACTTC
CSARTSGYYEQYF
>many|TRBV7-9|TRBD1|TRBJ2-1
TGTGCCAGCAGCTCACCGTGGGACAGCGACAATGAGCAGTTCTTC
CASSSPWDSDNEQFF
>many|TRBV5-1|TRBD1|TRBJ1-5
TGCGCCAGCACTTACGGACAGGGGGCCCAGCCCCAGCATTTT
CASTYGQGAQPQHF
>many|TRBV11-2|-|TRBJ2-7
TGTGCCAGCAGCTTAGATCGGAGGGTCGAGCAGTACTTC
CASSLDRRVEQYF
>few|TRBV6-1|-|TRBJ1-1
TGTGCCAGCAGTGAGAGGGTTAGCACTGAAGCTTTCTTT
CASSERVSTEAFF
>many|TRBV7-9|-|TRBJ2-3
TGTGCCACCCCGGAAGGGCTAGCCACAGATACGCAGTATTTT
CATPEGLATDTQYF
>many|TRBV5-1|-|TRBJ2-6
TGCGCCAGCAGCTTGGTACCAGATAGCTCTGGGGCCAACGTCCTGACTTTC
CASSLVPDSSGANVLTF
>many|TRBV6-2/TRBV6-3|TRBD1|TRBJ2-1
TGTGCCAGCAGTGAGCTGGACAGGGACAATGAGCAGTTCTTC
CASSELDRDNEQFF
>many|TRBV24-1|TRBD2|TRBJ2-3
TGTGCCACCAGTGACCCGGGACTAGCGGAGAGCACAGATACGCAGTATTTT
CATSDPGLAESTDTQYF
>many|TRBV28|-|TRBJ2-4
TGTGCCAGCAGTAAACAGACCTACGGAGGGCCGAGCAAAAACATTCAGTACTTC
CASSKQTYGGPSKNIQYF
>once|TRBV28|-|TRBJ2-6
TGTGCCAGCAGTCAGACAGAACCCTCTGGGGCCAACGTCCTGACTTTC
CASSQTEPSGANVLTF
>many|TRBV12-3/TRBV12-4|-|TRBJ1-1
TGTGCCAGCAGTTTAAGGACATCGAACACTGAAGCTTTCTTT
CASSLRTSNTEAFF
>many|TRBV2|TRBD2|TRBJ2-3
TGTGCCAGCAGTGAGCCTAGCGGGAGAGGAAGTTTGGGAGATACGCAGTATTTT
CASSEPSGRGSLGDTQYF
>-|TRBV4-2|-|TRBJ1-2
TGTGCCAGCAGCCAAGATATCACAGGAACTAACTATGGCTACACCTTC
CASSQDITGTNYGYTF
>-|TRBV6-2/TRBV6-3|TRBD1|TRBJ1-4
TGTGCCAGCAGTTACTCCCCCCCCGGGCAGGGGGCGGGGTGGGATGAAAAACTGTTTTTT
CASSYSPPGQGAGWDEKLFF
>many|TRBV12-3/TRBV12-4|-|TRBJ2-7
TGTGCCAGCAGTTTAGGGACACCCTACGAGCAGTACTTC
CASSLGTPYEQYF
>many|TRBV4-1|TRBD2|TRBJ2-3
TGCGCCAGCAGCCACAATAGCGGGGGTAGCACAGATACGCAGTATTTT
CASSHNSGGSTDTQYF
>many|TRBV12-5|TRBD1|TRBJ2-3
TGTGCTAGTGGTTGGCAGGGGGCAGATACGCAGTATTTT
CASGWQGADTQYF
>few|TRBV5-1|-|TRBJ2-2
TGCGCCAGCGGGGTACAGGGTCTTAACACCGGGGAGCTGTTTTTT
CASGVQGLNTGELFF
>many|TRBV30|-|TRBJ1-4
TGTGCCTGGAGTGTATCATTGGGAGGAGAAAAACTGTTTTTT
CAWSVSLGGEKLFF
>many|TRBV9|-|TRBJ2-1
TGTGCCAGCAGCCACGGGGCGGCAGCTAGCTCCTACAATGAGCAGTTCTTC
CASSHGAAASSYNEQFF
>-|TRBV4-2|-|TRBJ2-7
TGTGCCAGCAGCCAAGATCGTTTAGCGGCCATAACCTCCTACGAGCAGTACTTC
CASSQDRLAAITSYEQYF
>many|TRBV7-9|-|TRBJ1-3
TGTGCCAGCAGCGGGCCGGGACGGACTCGAAGGGCGACATCTGGAAACACCATATATTTT
CASSGPGRTRRATSGNTIYF
>many|TRBV12-3/TRBV12-4|TRBD1|TRBJ2-1
TGTGCCAGCAGTTTAGCACACAGGGGGCCGTACAATGAGCAGTTCTTC
CASSLAHRGPYNEQFF
>-|TRBV28|TRBD2|TRBJ2-3
TGTGCCAGCAAGGGGACTAGCGGGGCCTCTGGCCTCACAGATACGCAGTATTTT
CASKGTSGASGLTDTQYF
>many|TRBV5-1|-|TRBJ2-3
TGCGCCAGCAGCGTGATGGGGGGAGGAGATACGCAGTATTTT
CASSVMGGGDTQYF
>many|TRBV27|TRBD1|TRBJ1-2
TGTGCCAGCAGTTCAGTGGGACAGGGGGCGTTTGGCTACACCTTC
CASSSVGQGAFGYTF
>few|TRBV2|TRBD1|TRBJ1-2
TGTGCCAGAAGACCTCCGGGACAGGGGGCATATAACTATGGCTACACCTTC
CARRPPGQGAYNYGYTF
>many|TRBV28|-|TRBJ1-3
TGTGCCACCTTGCCCGCTCCCTTCTCTGGAAACACCATATATTTT
CATLPAPFSGNTIYF
>many|TRBV7-2|-|TRBJ2-1
TGTGCCAGCAGCTTAGCCAGAGTCAATGAGCAGTTCTTC
CASSLARVNEQFF
>many|TRBV20-1|TRBD1|TRBJ1-5
TGCAGTGCTAGAGGGGGACAGGGTATTGATCGGAGCAATCAGCCCCAGCATTTT
CSARGGQGIDRSNQPQHF
>many|TRBV29-1|TRBD2|TRBJ2-5
TGCAGCGTCGCAGGGCTTGGTGCTAGCGGGGACCTGTCACAAGAGACCCAGTACTTC
CSVAGLGASGDLSQETQYF
>many|TRBV20-1|TRBD2|TRBJ2-7
TGCAGTGCTAGGGGGACTAGCGGGAGGGCCTTTTACAACTACGAGCAGTACTTC
CSARGTSGRAFYNYEQYF
>-|TRBV7-2|-|TRBJ1-3
TGTGCCAGCAGCTTCGGATCGAGGTACTCTGGAAACACCATATATTTT
CASSFGSRYSGNTIYF
>many|TRBV2|-|TRBJ2-7
TGTGCCAGCAGACTTGACGGGACGTACTCCTACGAGCAGTACTTC
CASRLDGTYSYEQYF
>few|TRBV18|TRBD1|TRBJ2-7
TGTGCCAGCTCACCAAACCGGTCGGGACAGGGGTCTTCCTACGAGCAGTACTTC
CASSPNRSGQGSSYEQYF
>many|TRBV6-5|-|TRBJ2-7
TGTGCCAGCAGTTACTTGTTTGAGCAGTACTTC
CASSYLFEQYF
>many|TRBV20-1|-|TRBJ1-2
TGCAGTGTAACAGAGGAGGGTGGCTACACCTTC
CSVTEEGGYTF
>many|TRBV5-6|TRBD1|TRBJ1-6
TGTGCCAGCAGCCTACAGGGGGCGCAAAATTCACCCCTCCACTTT
CASSLQGAQNSPLHF
>many|TRBV27|-|TRBJ2-5
TGTGCCAGCAGTTTATCGACAGGCTACCAAGAGACCCAGTACTTC
CASSLSTGYQETQYF
>many|TRBV12-3/TRBV12-4|-|TRBJ1-1
TGTGCCAGCAGCCTACAGGGCCCGAACACTGAAGCTTTCTTT
CASSLQGPNTEAFF
>many|TRBV3-1|TRBD1|TRBJ1-3
TGTGCCAGCAGCAAACAGGGGTCTGGAAACACCATATATTTT
CASSKQGSGNTIYF
>many|TRBV7-2|-|TRBJ1-1
TGTGCCAGCAGCTTAGGCCCCAGGGTAGAGAACACTGAAGCTTTCTTT
CASSLGPRVENTEAFF
>once|TRBV12-3/TRBV12-4|-|TRBJ2-1
TGTGCCAGCAGCTCCCTACAGGTAGACAATGAGCAGTTCTTC
CASSSLQVDNEQFF
>-|TRBV19|-|TRBJ2-5
TGTGCCAGTAGTATAGTGGAATCAGGGAAAAAGACCCAGTACTTC
CASSIVESGKKTQYF
>many|TRBV10-2|-|TRBJ2-5
TGCGCCAGCATGGGGGAACTTGTCGGAGAGACCCAGTACTTC
CASMGELVGETQYF